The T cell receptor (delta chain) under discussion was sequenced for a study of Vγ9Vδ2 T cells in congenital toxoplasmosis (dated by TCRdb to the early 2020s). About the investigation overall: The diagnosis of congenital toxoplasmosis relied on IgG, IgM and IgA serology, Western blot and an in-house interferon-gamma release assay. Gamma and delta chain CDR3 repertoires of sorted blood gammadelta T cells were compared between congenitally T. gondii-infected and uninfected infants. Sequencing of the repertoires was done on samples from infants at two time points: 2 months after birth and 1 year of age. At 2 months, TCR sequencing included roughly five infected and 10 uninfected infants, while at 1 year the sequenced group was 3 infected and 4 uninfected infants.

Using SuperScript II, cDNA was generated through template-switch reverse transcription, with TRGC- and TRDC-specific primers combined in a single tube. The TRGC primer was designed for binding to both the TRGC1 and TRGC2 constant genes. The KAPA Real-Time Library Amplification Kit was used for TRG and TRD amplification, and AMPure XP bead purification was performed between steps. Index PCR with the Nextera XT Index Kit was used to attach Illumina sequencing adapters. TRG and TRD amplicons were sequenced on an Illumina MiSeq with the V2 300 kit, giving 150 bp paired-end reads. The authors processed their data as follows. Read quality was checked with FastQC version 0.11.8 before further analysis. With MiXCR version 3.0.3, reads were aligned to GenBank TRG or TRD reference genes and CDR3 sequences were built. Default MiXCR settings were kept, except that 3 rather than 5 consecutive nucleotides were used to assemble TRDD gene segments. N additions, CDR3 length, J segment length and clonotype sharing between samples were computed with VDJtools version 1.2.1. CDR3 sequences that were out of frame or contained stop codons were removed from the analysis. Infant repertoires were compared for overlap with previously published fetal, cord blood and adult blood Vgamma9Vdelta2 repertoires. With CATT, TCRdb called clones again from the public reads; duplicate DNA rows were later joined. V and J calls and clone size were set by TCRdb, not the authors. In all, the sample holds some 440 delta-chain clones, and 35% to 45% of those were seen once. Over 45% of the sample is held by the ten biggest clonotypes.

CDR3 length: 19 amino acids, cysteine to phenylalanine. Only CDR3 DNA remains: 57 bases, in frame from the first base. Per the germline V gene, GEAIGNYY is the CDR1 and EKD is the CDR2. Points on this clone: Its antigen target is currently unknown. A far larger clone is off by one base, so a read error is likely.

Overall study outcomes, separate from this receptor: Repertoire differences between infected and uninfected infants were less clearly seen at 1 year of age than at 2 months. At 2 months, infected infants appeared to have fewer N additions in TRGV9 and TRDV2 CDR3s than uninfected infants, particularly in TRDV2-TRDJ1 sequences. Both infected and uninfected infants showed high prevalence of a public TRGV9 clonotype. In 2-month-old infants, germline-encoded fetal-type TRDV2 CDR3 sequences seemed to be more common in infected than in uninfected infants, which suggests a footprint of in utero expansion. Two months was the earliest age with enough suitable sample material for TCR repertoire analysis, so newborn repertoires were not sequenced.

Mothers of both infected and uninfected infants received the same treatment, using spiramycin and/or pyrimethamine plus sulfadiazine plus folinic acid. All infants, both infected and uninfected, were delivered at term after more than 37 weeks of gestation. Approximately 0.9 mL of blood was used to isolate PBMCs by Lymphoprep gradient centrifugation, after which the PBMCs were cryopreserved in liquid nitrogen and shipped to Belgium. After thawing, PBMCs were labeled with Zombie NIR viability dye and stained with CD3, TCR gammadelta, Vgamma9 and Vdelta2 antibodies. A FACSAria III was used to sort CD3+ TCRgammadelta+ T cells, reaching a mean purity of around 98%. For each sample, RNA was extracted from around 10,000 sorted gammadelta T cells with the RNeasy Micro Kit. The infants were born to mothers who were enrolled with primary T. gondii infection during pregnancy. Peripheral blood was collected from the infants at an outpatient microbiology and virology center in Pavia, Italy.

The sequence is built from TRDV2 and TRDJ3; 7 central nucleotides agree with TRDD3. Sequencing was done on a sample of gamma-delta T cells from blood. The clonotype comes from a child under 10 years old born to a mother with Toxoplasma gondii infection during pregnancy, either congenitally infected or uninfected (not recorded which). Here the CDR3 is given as CACDTLLGNPSWDTRQLFF. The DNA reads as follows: TGTGCCTGTGACACGCTACTGGGGAACCCCTCCTGGGACACCCGACAGCTGTTTTTC.